The TCR beta chain described here comes from a study of T-cell reconstitution after alpha-beta-depleted transplantation in children. Study-level results: In some patients, recipient T cells and intrathymic progenitors surviving conditioning explained high day-60 diversity.

Ten or more counts support this clonotype. Antigen specificity is unknown. V lost 4 bases and J 0 bases, leaving 4 bases between the germline ends. The CDR3 is 13 amino acids. Looked up from germline, CDR1 is MNHEY and CDR2 is SMNVEV (reference sequence). A TCRbeta library incorporating unique molecular identifiers was prepared. TCRdb reanalysed the PCR reads using MiXCR and keeps one entry per CDR3 protein. The table shows a few hundred thousand distinct CDR3 sequences, with 15% to 20% occurring only once. This TCR was recovered from a boy younger than two who had a stem cell transplant for Wiskott-Aldrich syndrome, so the T cells may come from the graft donor. The chain recombines TRBV27 with TRBJ1-3, with no clear D. This specimen consisted of PBMCs, mostly from graft donor cells, obtained 360 days after TCRalphabeta/CD19-depleted stem cell transplant. CDR3 protein: CASSSFSGNTIYF. DNA for the CDR3: TGTGCCAGCAGTTCCTTCTCTGGAAACACCATATATTTT.